Each of the 3 T cell receptor beta chains below was sequenced from the same sample in a study of shared clonotypes between healthy human individuals. The table came from immunoSEQ multiplex PCR; TCRdb's copy has only in-frame clones and leaves some out. The sample records fewer than 3 million clones, 85% to 95% being singletons. Sequencing was carried out using naive CD4+ T cells from PBMCs. The sample's subset: CD45RA+ positively selected. Receptors were obtained from a man between 18 and 29 years old in good health. Some clones in this sample may be carry-over from other donors' samples.

This clone was seen just once. The V call is TRBV28, the J call TRBJ1-2; D is unresolved. CDR3 length: 13 residues. V dropped 4 bases and J dropped 3 bases, with 9 bases sitting between them. Germline V lookup: CDR1 MDHEN, CDR2 SYDVKM. The CDR3 spells CASSYWPHYGYTF. CDR3 coding DNA: TGTGCCAGCAGTTATTGGCCTCACTATGGCTACACCTTC.

V is TRBV18 and J is TRBJ1-1; perhaps TRBD1 as D (6 bases). Germline V gene sequence: CDR1 KGHSH, CDR2 LQKENI. The ends were cut back, 4 bases at V and 1 base at J, with 13 bases in the middle. The CDR3 extends over 15 amino acids. The CDR3 bases are TGTGCCAGCTCACTTAACAGGGAAACGAACACTGAAGCTTTCTTT. Translated, it gives CASSLNRETNTEAFF.

Comments on this clone: The same CDR3 can be traced to other DNA sequences in this sample. The rearrangement uses TRBV11-2 and TRBJ1-5, with D hard to call. The CDR3 is made up of 13 amino acids. V lost 0 bases and J 4 bases, leaving 4 bases between the germline ends. Germline loops: CDR1 SGHAT, CDR2 FQNNGV. The CDR3 coding sequence is TGTGCCAGCAGCTTAGATCTAAATCAGCCCCAGCATTTT. This sequence encodes CASSLDLNQPQHF.